The rows below give T cell receptor beta chains drawn from one sample of a study of neurological immune-mediated disorders. Via MiXCR, TCRdb re-called the 5' RACE reads, giving one row per CDR3 protein. The sample has about 46,000 distinct CDR3 sequences, 1.5% to 2% seen once. The sequencing input was PBMCs. The receptors shown here come from a woman in her thirties or forties with multiple sclerosis. Both conserved end residues are part of each CDR3. The order of the fields is clone size, J gene, V gene, D gene, CDR3 protein, CDR3 DNA. A D gene is named only where the DNA matches it firmly. Sizes are listed as once, few, many or a size class.

size: many; J: TRBJ2-7; V: TRBV2; D: NA; CDR3: CASSDVLLYEQYF; DNA: TGTGCCAGCAGTGATGTCCTCCTCTACGAGCAGTACTTC
size: many; J: TRBJ2-3; V: TRBV5-1; D: NA; CDR3: CASTSSSGTDTQYF; DNA: TGCGCCAGCACATCTTCTTCAGGCACAGATACGCAGTATTTT
size: many; J: TRBJ1-5; V: TRBV2; D: NA; CDR3: CASSGEGQDSNQPQHF; DNA: TGTGCCAGCAGTGGGGAAGGACAAGACAGCAATCAGCCCCAGCATTTT
size: many; J: TRBJ2-6; V: TRBV3-1; D: NA; CDR3: CASSQDSGANVLTF; DNA: TGTGCCAGCAGCCAGGACTCTGGGGCCAACGTCCTGACTTTC
size: many; J: TRBJ1-5; V: TRBV7-8; D: NA; CDR3: CASSLEWDSNQPQHF; DNA: TGTGCCAGCAGCTTAGAGTGGGATAGCAATCAGCCCCAGCATTTT
size: many; J: TRBJ2-2; V: TRBV4-1; D: NA; CDR3: CASSINLRGELFF; DNA: TGCGCCAGCTCCATCAACTTGAGGGGGGAGCTGTTTTTT
size: many; J: TRBJ2-5; V: TRBV10-3; D: NA; CDR3: CAISPGVGETQYF; DNA: TGTGCCATCAGTCCAGGTGTGGGCGAGACCCAGTACTTC
size: many; J: TRBJ1-1; V: TRBV12-3/TRBV12-4; D: NA; CDR3: CASSIHPGTEAFF; DNA: TGTGCCAGCAGTATTCACCCCGGGACTGAAGCTTTCTTT
size: many; J: TRBJ2-6; V: TRBV20-1; D: NA; CDR3: CSALGGSGANVLTF; DNA: TGCAGTGCCCTCGGGGGCTCCGGGGCCAACGTCCTGACTTTC
size: many; J: TRBJ1-1; V: TRBV4-2; D: NA; CDR3: CASSQVGRNTEAFF; DNA: TGTGCCAGCAGCCAAGTTGGGCGGAACACTGAAGCTTTCTTT
size: many; J: TRBJ2-3; V: TRBV4-2; D: NA; CDR3: CASRPNTDTQYF; DNA: TGTGCCAGCCGCCCGAATACAGATACGCAGTATTTT
size: many; J: TRBJ2-7; V: TRBV5-1; D: TRBD2; CDR3: CASSLVGLAVYEQYF; DNA: TGCGCCAGCAGCTTGGTGGGACTAGCGGTATACGAGCAGTACTTC
size: many; J: TRBJ1-1; V: TRBV20-1; D: NA; CDR3: CSARDGMNTEAFF; DNA: TGCAGTGCTAGAGATGGGATGAACACTGAAGCTTTCTTT
size: many; J: TRBJ1-6; V: TRBV5-1; D: NA; CDR3: CASSFSSSGSVNSPLHF; DNA: TGCGCCAGCAGCTTCTCCAGTTCGGGGAGCGTTAATTCACCCCTCCACTTT
size: many; J: TRBJ2-5; V: TRBV6-6; D: NA; CDR3: CASSYGRSQYF; DNA: TGTGCCAGCAGTTACGGGCGCTCCCAGTACTTC
size: many; J: TRBJ1-4; V: TRBV18; D: TRBD1; CDR3: CASSPRTGATNEKLFF; DNA: TGTGCCAGCTCACCCCGGACAGGGGCAACTAATGAAAAACTGTTTTTT
size: many; J: TRBJ1-2; V: TRBV20-1; D: NA; CDR3: CSASAQANAYGYTF; DNA: TGCAGTGCTAGCGCGCAGGCGAATGCGTATGGCTACACCTTC
size: many; J: TRBJ1-1; V: TRBV12-3/TRBV12-4; D: NA; CDR3: CASSLIAAYTEAFF; DNA: TGTGCCAGCAGTTTAATCGCAGCTTACACTGAAGCTTTCTTT
size: many; J: TRBJ2-1; V: TRBV20-1; D: TRBD2; CDR3: CSARRLAGGRNEQFF; DNA: TGCAGTGCTAGAAGGCTAGCGGGGGGGCGAAATGAGCAGTTCTTC
size: many; J: TRBJ2-2; V: TRBV5-1; D: NA; CDR3: CASSLVLSTGELFF; DNA: TGCGCCAGCAGCTTGGTCCTCAGCACCGGGGAGCTGTTTTTT
size: many; J: TRBJ1-2; V: TRBV10-3; D: NA; CDR3: CAISARDGKGYTF; DNA: TGTGCCATCAGTGCTCGGGACGGGAAAGGCTACACCTTC
size: many; J: TRBJ1-2; V: TRBV20-1; D: NA; CDR3: CSARVGALTDGYTF; DNA: TGCAGTGCTAGGGTAGGAGCGTTGACGGACGGCTACACCTTC
size: many; J: TRBJ2-7; V: TRBV7-3; D: NA; CDR3: CASSLKGSAFSYEQYF; DNA: TGTGCCAGCAGCTTGAAGGGGTCAGCTTTCTCCTACGAGCAGTACTTC